The 20 T cell receptor beta chains listed next were all sequenced from one sample in a study of Graves' ophthalmopathy and Graves' hyperthyroidism. RNA transcripts yielded amplified TCR beta CDR3 regions. HTBI-primed RT-PCR formed the first round, and a multiplex PCR formed the second. One entry per CDR3 protein, called by TCRdb with MiXCR from the multiplex PCR reads. The data hold approximately 380,000 distinct CDR3 sequences, with roughly 21% observed a single time. The sequenced sample was peripheral blood. These receptors all stem from a woman aged 18-30 years with stable Graves' hyperthyroidism.

The chain is built from TRBV10-1 and TRBJ2-2; D not certain. The germline V and J ends were trimmed by 3 bases and 7 bases, with 9 bases remaining between them. The CDR3 runs 13 residues. Germline V gives CDR1 WNHNN, CDR2 SYGVQD (reference sequence). DNA of the CDR3: TGCGCCAGCAGTGATCAGGTGATCGGGGAGCTGTTTTTT. Amino acid sequence: CASSDQVIGELFF.

V usage is TRBV7-8 and J usage is TRBJ2-7; the match to TRBD2 covers 7 bases. V was pared by 8 bases and J by 7 bases, with 14 bases of the junction left unmatched. Germline CDR1 SGHVS, CDR2 FQNEAQ. The CDR3 runs 14 residues. The DNA of the CDR3 is TGTGCCAGCTCACCCGAGGCGGGAGCGGGGGAGCAGTACTTC. It is translated as CASSPEAGAGEQYF.

This clonotype was found many times. V and J are TRBV13 and TRBJ1-1; D not resolved. Germline CDR1 and CDR2: PRHDT and FYEKMQ (reference sequence). The CDR3 runs to 12 residues. Between the trimmed V and J ends, which lost 4 bases and 2 bases, there was a span of 5 bases. The CDR3 is CASSSHNTEAFF. The CDR3 DNA is TGTGCCAGCAGCTCACACAACACTGAAGCTTTCTTT.

This clonotype was counted ten times or more. The chain carries TRBV6-2 or TRBV6-3 and TRBJ1-5; 10 bases agree with TRBD1. Germline V lookup: CDR1 MNHEY, CDR2 SVGEGT. Trimming cost V 9 bases and J 2 bases; bases outside gene matches: 7. The CDR3 covers 15 residues. CDR3 residues: CARRDRGQGNQPQHF. CDR3 DNA: TGTGCCAGAAGAGACAGGGGGCAAGGCAATCAGCCCCAGCATTTT.

The V and J genes are TRBV19 and TRBJ2-7; D perhaps matches TRBD2 (6 bases). V lost 5 bases and J lost 0, with 11 bases in between. Germline V gene data show CDR1 as LNHDA and CDR2 as SQIVND (reference sequence). This CDR3 region has 14 residues. The CDR3 loop reads CASSPGGVSYEQYF. Here the CDR3 DNA reads TGTGCCAGTAGTCCAGGAGGGGTCTCCTACGAGCAGTACTTC.

This clonotype was seen only a few times. V and J are TRBV7-2 and TRBJ2-7; 7 bases line up with TRBD2. Looked up from germline, CDR1 is SGHTA and CDR2 is FQGNSA. After removal of 4 bases from V and 7 bases from J, the junction contained 1 base not matched to a gene. CDR3 size: 11 residues. The CDR3 DNA is TGTGCCAGCAGCTCCGGGAGGGAGCAGTACTTC. Translating it yields CASSSGREQYF.

The table lists this clonotype with many counts. The chain couples TRBV10-2 to TRBJ1-6; D perhaps matches TRBD1 (5 bases). V gave up 0 bases and J gave up 7 bases, with 10 bases separating them. The CDR3 sequence is 15 residues long. Germline lookup yields CDR1 WSHSY and CDR2 SAAADI. CDR3 region: CASSESQGGNSPLHF. The CDR3 nucleotides read TGCGCCAGCAGTGAGTCCCAGGGAGGAAATTCACCCCTCCACTTT.

This clonotype showed up many times. The chain uses TRBV5-1 and TRBJ2-7; TRBD2 matches 14 bases. CDR1 SGHRS and CDR2 YFSETQ come from the germline V gene. With V trimmed by 0 bases and J by 3 bases, 8 bases remained unmatched. The CDR3 is 18 amino acids. CDR3 nucleotides: TGCGCCAGCAGCTTGGTGACTAGCGGGAGGGCCGGGGGCTACGAGCAGTACTTC. Protein product: CASSLVTSGRAGGYEQYF.

This clonotype was recorded many times. The V gene is TRBV29-1, the J gene TRBJ2-7; maybe TRBD1 (7 bases). There are 12 residues in the CDR3. V lost 5 bases and J 7 bases, leaving 15 bases between the germline ends. Germline V gives CDR1 SQVTM, CDR2 ANQGSEA. CDR3 loop: CSVRSGGGEQYF. The CDR3 DNA sequence: TGCAGCGTTCGGTCAGGGGGAGGTGAGCAGTACTTC.

The rearrangement uses TRBV12-3 or TRBV12-4 and TRBJ2-5; no firm D call. V was clipped by 3 bases and J by 5 bases, with 16 bases between them. The CDR3 sequence is 15 residues long. The CDR3 DNA sequence: TGTGCCAGCAGTTTGCAGGCTCTCTCCCGCGAGACCCAGTACTTC. Protein sequence: CASSLQALSRETQYF.

Worth noting for this clonotype: A much larger clone differs by one base, so this may be a read error. DNA for the CDR3: TGTGCCAGCAGTTACCCGGCAGGGTCGGTGAACACTGAAGCTTGCTTT. Protein sequence: CASSYPAGSVNTEACF. The chain links TRBV28 to TRBJ1-1, with D perhaps TRBD1 (5 bases). Per germline, CDR1 MDHEN and CDR2 SYDVKM. The CDR3 runs 16 residues.

The V and J genes are TRBV18 and TRBJ2-7, with unresolved D. Germline V CDR1 and CDR2: KGHSH, LQKENI. This CDR3 region has 11 residues. Deletions cut 3 bases from V and 9 bases from J, with 9 bases between. This chain's CDR3 is CASSPRDGQYF. Written as DNA, the CDR3 is TGTGCCAGCTCACCGCGCGACGGGCAGTACTTC.

This clonotype was detected many times. The CDR3, as DNA: TGCGCCAGCAGCTTGCTTACAGCCCAGGGCGAGCAGTACTTC. Its protein product is CASSLLTAQGEQYF. The chain is built from TRBV5-1 and TRBJ2-7; a weak D match, TRBD1 (5 bases). This CDR3 spans 14 amino acids. V was cut by 1 base and J by 6 bases, with 14 bases left in between. CDR1 SGHRS and CDR2 YFSETQ come from the germline V gene.

This clonotype was counted a single time. A clone one base away is much larger, so this may be a read error. The chain uses TRBV20-1 and TRBJ2-5, with D uncertain. The CDR3 spans 15 residues. Trimming took 3 bases from V and 4 from J, leaving 18 bases between them. Germline V gene data show CDR1 as DFQATT and CDR2 as SNEGSKA (reference sequence). CDR3 sequence (DNA): TGCAGTGCTAGTGTCGGCCTCAAAGCGTTAGAGACCCAGTACTTC. Translated: CSASVGLKALETQYF.

This clonotype appeared many times. The gene calls are TRBV10-3 and TRBJ2-7; D is perhaps TRBD1 or TRBD2 (5 bases each). The CDR3 length is 13 residues. CDR1 ENHRY and CDR2 SYGVKD come from the germline V gene. Trimming left V 6 bases short and J 0 bases short, with 9 bases between. As DNA, the CDR3 is TGTGCCATCAGGGAGGACATCTCCTACGAGCAGTACTTC. This codes for CAIREDISYEQYF.

This clonotype was found a few times. V and J are TRBV18 and TRBJ2-5; D is unclear. Looked up from germline, CDR1 is KGHSH and CDR2 is LQKENI. V lost 6 bases and J lost 4, with 18 bases in between. CDR3 length equals 15 residues. In nucleotides, the CDR3 is TGTGCCAGCTCCCGATCCCTCCCCGGTGGAGAGACCCAGTACTTC. Residues: CASSRSLPGGETQYF. Together with reference TRBV18 and TRBJ2-5, the CDR3 gives the full variable domain: NAGVMQNPRHLVRRRGQEARLRCSPMKGHSHVYWYRQLPEEGLKFMVYLQKENIIDESGMPKERFSAEFPKEGPSILRIQQVVRGDSAAYFCASSRSLPGGETQYFGPGTRLLVL.

There are many counts of this clonotype. This chain links TRBV6-2 or TRBV6-3 with TRBJ2-6; D might be TRBD2 (6 bases). Trimming took off 0 bases at V and 0 bases at J, with 15 bases between the two ends. CDR1 and CDR2 from the germline V gene are MNHEY and SVGEGT. CDR3 length: 19 amino acids. CDR3 region: CASSYSRRELSSGANVLTF. The CDR3, as DNA: TGTGCCAGCAGTTACTCGAGGCGGGAACTTAGCTCTGGGGCCAACGTCCTGACTTTC.

The chain joins TRBV4-2 to TRBJ2-7; D possibly corresponds to TRBD2 (8 bases). V was trimmed by 3 bases and J by 4 bases, leaving 19 bases between them. The CDR3 spans 16 residues. Germline V CDR1 and CDR2: LGHNA, YNFKEQ. CDR3 DNA sequence: TGTGCCAGCAGCCAGGACAGGACTAGCACCACATACGAGCAGTACTTC. Translation: CASSQDRTSTTYEQYF.

The table lists this clonotype with many counts. The rearrangement links TRBV6-5 to TRBJ2-3, with D perhaps TRBD2 (5 bases). Germline CDR1 MNHEY, CDR2 SVGAGI. This CDR3 comprises 15 residues. V dropped 0 bases and J dropped 6 bases, with 13 bases sitting between them. The chain's CDR3 is CASSYSGSDRDTQYF. CDR3 DNA sequence: TGTGCCAGCAGTTACTCAGGGAGTGACCGTGATACGCAGTATTTT.

This clonotype was seen ten or more times. The rearrangement joins TRBV10-3 to TRBJ2-7; TRBD1 might be the D (6 bases). The germline gives CDR1 ENHRY, CDR2 SYGVKD. This CDR3 region has 13 residues. Trimming stripped 5 bases from V and 4 bases from J, with 12 bases between. CDR3 in amino acids: CAISSGTPYEQYF. The CDR3 nucleotides read TGTGCCATCAGTTCCGGGACACCATACGAGCAGTACTTC.